Here is one T cell receptor (beta chain) with its context. The sample originates from a study of cytomegalovirus exposure and HLA in healthy donors. The V and J ends lost 3 bases and 8 bases, in that order; junction bases with no gene match: 1. This CDR3 is built from 14 residues. Germline V CDR1 and CDR2: SGHTA, FQGNSA. In the PCR, 60 Vbeta and 13 Jbeta primers were used. Some clones are missing from TCRdb's copy, which holds only in-frame ones; the method was immunoSEQ multiplex PCR. This sample has about 140,000 clones, with about 75% found just once. V and J are TRBV7-2 and TRBJ1-6; 10 positions agree with TRBD1. The sequenced material came from PBMCs. This TCR came from a middle-aged man in good health and CMV-seronegative. The CDR3 coding sequence is TGTGCCAGCAGCTTTGGGACAGGGGATTCACCCCTCCACTTT. Protein: CASSFGTGDSPLHF.